This T cell receptor beta chain comes out of a study of T cells in Graves' hyperthyroidism and ophthalmopathy. As for the study in general: Peripheral blood was obtained at initial diagnosis, preceding any treatment.

RNA transcripts yielded amplified TCR beta CDR3 regions. First-round RT-PCR of the TCR CDR3 relied on the HTBI primer set. From the multiplex PCR reads, TCRdb called clonotypes with MiXCR, one entry per CDR3 protein. The sample shows 300,000 to 400,000 distinct CDR3 sequences, 21% of them seen only once. Germline CDR1 is MNHNS and CDR2 is SASEGT. This CDR3 comprises 17 residues. V was pared by 7 bases and J by 8 bases, with 15 bases of the junction left unmatched. Graves' hyperthyroidism qualified as stable when ophthalmopathy did not progress within 18 months. Patients were excluded because of uncontrolled infection, other autoimmune disease, pregnancy or lactation. The study based diagnoses on clinical symptoms, serum thyroxine and TRAb, thyroid ultrasound and orbital computed tomography.

This TCR was recovered from a woman between 50 and 59 years old with Graves' hyperthyroidism. This rearrangement joins TRBV6-1 to TRBJ1-6, with TRBD1 matching 9 bases. Sequencing was carried out using blood. CDR3 in amino acids: CASTQALGQGVDSPLHF. CDR3 nucleotide sequence: TGTGCCAGCACCCAAGCCCTGGGACAGGGAGTCGATTCACCCCTCCACTTT.